This T cell receptor (beta chain) was obtained from a study of control samples from healthy donors and cancer patients. CDR3 length equals 15 residues. V was pared by 4 bases and J by 5 bases, with 5 bases of the junction left unmatched. Looked up from germline, CDR1 is SNHLY and CDR2 is FYNNEI. The assay was immunoSEQ multiplex PCR, and TCRdb's table has in-frame clones only and misses some. The table has approximately 83,000 clones, over 85% seen once. V usage is TRBV2 and J usage is TRBJ1-6; TRBD1 agrees at 7 bases. The sequenced sample consisted of blood. The sequence was collected from a woman aged 30 to 39 in good health. This CDR3 is CASSVRDSDNSPLHF. The CDR3 DNA is TGTGCCAGCAGTGTCCGGGACAGCGATAATTCACCCCTCCACTTT.